Below, one T cell receptor (beta chain) is given with its context. In its sample, this clonotype was seen many times. Its recognized antigen is unknown. No clone much larger than this one lies a single base away; base qualities are absent. For repertoire sequencing, the TCR beta CDR3 regions were amplified from RNA transcripts. A first-round RT-PCR used HTBI primers with the Qiagen OneStep RT-PCR kit, followed by a second-round multiplex PCR, size selection and purification. Libraries were sequenced on an Illumina HiSeq2000 using paired-end 100 bp reads. In the authors' own workflow: SOAPnuke was used to process the reads, throwing out any read that had adapters, had uncalled bases, had a mean Phred below 15, or lacked an exact constant-primer or identifier match. COPE v1.2.5 was used to merge high-quality paired reads. Unique nucleotide sequences were defined as clonotypes and aligned to IMGT TRB V, D and J references using MiTCR v1.1. Analysis was restricted to V-J combinations with a frequency above 0.0001, which covered 99% to 99.2% of repertoires. A TCR clonal expansion and chaos score per V-J combination was defined as the ratio of F50 clonal expansion to chaos observed in the TCRdist matrix. Welch's t-statistics and random forest were used to reduce the features to some 13 V-J combinations, which were then used as input to a naive Bayes classifier. The Morisita-Horn index was used to measure how similar the thyroid and blood repertoires were. TCRdb itself trimmed the public reads at Q25 with fastp, ran MiXCR and retained productive beta chains. CDR3 protein duplicates are merged, each entry listing the most common genes and DNA. In this record, the V and J calls reflect TCRdb's handling and not the investigators' own analysis. The sample records about 620,000 distinct CDR3 sequences, around a fifth of which are singletons. About 6.6% of the sample rests with the top ten.

Spanning cysteine to phenylalanine, the CDR3 consists of 12 amino acids. The only DNA kept is the CDR3, 36 bases in frame from the first base. V loses 6 bases, J loses 5 bases, and the germline ends lie 8 bases apart. The sample comes from a study of Graves' ophthalmopathy and Graves' hyperthyroidism (dated by TCRdb to the late 2010s). Broadly, across the study: Peripheral blood was collected at initial diagnosis, prior to any treatment. In a handful of hyperthyroidism patients, the T-cell repertoire of thyroid tissue was compared with the T-cell repertoire of blood. In total, some 130 blood samples were TCR-sequenced: some 40 ophthalmopathy, some 75 hyperthyroidism and some 17 hyperthyroidism-to-ophthalmopathy patients. Once sampling was done, hyperthyroidism patients were given methimazole at a starting dose of 30 mg daily, while ophthalmopathy patients were given high-dose intravenous methylprednisolone. To explore V-J signatures that separate ophthalmopathy from hyperthyroidism, a discovery set of around 97 patients was enrolled, consisting of fewer than 45 with ophthalmopathy and 57 with stable hyperthyroidism. The independent validation cohort included about 19 hyperthyroidism patients plus 17 patients who later progressed from hyperthyroidism to ophthalmopathy. The approximately 100 discovery patients were divided at random into training and test sets in a 7:3 ratio. The study used signatures of the TCR beta repertoire to tell Graves' ophthalmopathy apart from Graves' hyperthyroidism and to predict which patients would progress to ophthalmopathy. What the research found in general, with its limitations: No statistical method was used to predetermine the sample size, and group allocation was not hidden from the investigators. In validation, the model predicted ophthalmopathy progression with roughly 68% sensitivity and roughly 72% specificity; fewer than 15 predicted patients were CT-confirmed with GO in a median of approximately six months. Most of the expanded thyroid clonotypes with a frequency above 0.001 were also detected in blood, and it was suggested that the thyroid immune response may be reflected by blood repertoires. The 13-signature model separated ophthalmopathy from stable hyperthyroidism with 85% to 90% sensitivity and approximately 83% specificity in cross-validation, and 80%/75% in the test set.

Hyperthyroidism was defined as stable when no progression to ophthalmopathy occurred within 18 months of follow-up. The hyperthyroidism patients were 18 to 65 years old and newly diagnosed, with a disease duration of less than 2 months. Anyone with other autoimmune diseases, uncontrolled infections, pregnancy or lactation was excluded from the study. Diagnosis relied on clinical symptoms, serum thyroxine, TRAb, thyroid ultrasound and orbital computed tomography. Using Ficoll-Paque density gradient centrifugation, PBMCs were isolated from 9.5 to 10 ml of fresh peripheral blood. Total RNA was extracted using Trizol reagent, and RNA quality was checked on an Agilent 2100 Bioanalyzer.

The receptor's source is a woman aged 18-29 years with stable Graves' hyperthyroidism. Some clones in this sample may be carry-over from other donors' samples. Donor details come from another sample of the same person, matched by shared clones. Sequenced input: peripheral blood. The rearranged segments are TRBV12-3 or TRBV12-4 and TRBJ1-5, with no confidently assigned D gene. The sequenced DNA is TGTGCCAGCAGCCAAAATGATCAGCCCCAGCATTTT. This encodes CASSQNDQPQHF.